Listed here is a single T cell receptor beta chain. Cohort 3 donors counted as recovered after two negative PCRs, clearance, or resolved symptoms. In germline, CDR1 is WSHSY, CDR2 SAAADI. CDR3 length: 14 residues. V lost 7 bases and J lost 0, with 9 bases in between. Original processing notes: It was from reference gene primer amplification that nucleated cell counts were estimated. Libraries were prepared by immunoSEQ multiplex PCR; TCRdb keeps only in-frame clonotypes and omits some of them. Clone size and the V and J calls come from that table; the DNA yielded D and trimming. This table holds under 250,000 clones, around 80% found once. The data were taken from a study of blood T cell repertoires in COVID-19. Whole-study context: Specimens from acute and convalescent COVID-19 originated in the United States, Italy and Spain. PBMCs, B-cell-depleted T cells, or T cells provided the cDNA or gDNA that made up the material.

Material: PBMCs or T cells enriched from blood (not recorded which). The receptor was isolated from a man aged 55 to 70 who had recovered from COVID-19. V usage is TRBV10-2 and J usage is TRBJ2-2; D is possibly TRBD2 (5 bases). The CDR3 DNA follows: TGCGCCAGCACGGTCGGGGCGAACACCGGGGAGCTGTTTTTT. The encoded protein is CASTVGANTGELFF.